This TCR beta chain appears in the sequencing data of a study of early stage breast cancer tumors (dated by TCRdb to 2016 to 2017). A note on the overall study: Of the 15 to 20 invasive breast tumors, 12 to 13 were found to be estrogen receptor-positive, progesterone receptor-positive and HER2-negative. A total of 2.5 million to 3 million templates, representing approximately 1,100,000 unique clonotypes, were detected across all samples. The average read coverage per sample was roughly 10-fold. Of the roughly twelve ER+/PR+/HER2- tumors, eight were classified as invasive ductal carcinomas and four as invasive lobular carcinomas.

Each sample was amplified as two independent genomic DNA replicates: 0.5 to 0.65 ug for blood and approximately 1.5 ug for tumor or normal breast. TCRB sequencing of genomic DNA was carried out with the ImmunoSeq Intro kit according to the manufacturer's instructions. Multiplex PCR was run for roughly 33 cycles using proprietary primers and spike-in control sequences for absolute quantification. Single-end 150-bp reads were used to sequence an 87-bp fragment covering the CDR3 and the flanking V and J genes. Seven samples, each with two replicates, were multiplexed per lane of an Illumina MiSeq using version 3.0 chemistry. As for the original processing: Raw data were processed by the vendor's proprietary pipeline, with both replicates merged into one result per sample. To define clonotypes, the study grouped productive rearrangements that shared the V-gene family, CDR3 amino acid sequence and J-gene segment. To compute clonality, the normalized Shannon entropy (Pielou evenness) of TCRB abundances was subtracted from 1. T cell density was estimated as total templates divided by the number of input cells, with the number of input cells inferred from the DNA input amount. Recon with default parameters was used to estimate total repertoire diversity and clonality. Tumor-enriched clonotypes were defined as having over 0.1% abundance in tumor and at least 32-fold higher abundance than in normal breast. In TCRdb, the immuneACCESS table is reduced to in-frame sequences with V and J assigned. These tables do not hold every clone; where another copy was compared, an unresolved V gene accounts for under half, and the others remain unexplained. Clonal size and the V and J genes are those of that table, whereas D and trimming came from the DNA. This sample gives almost 55,000 clones in total; 80% to 95% of them show up just once. Around 4.7% of the sample is taken by the ten largest.

Reading the germline V gene (reference sequence) gives CDR1 LNHDA and CDR2 SQIVND. V lost 2 bases and J lost 1 base; the stretch between them is 18 bases long. Spanning cysteine to phenylalanine, the CDR3 consists of 18 amino acids. Kept here is only the CDR3 DNA, which spans 54 bases and is read in frame from base 1. The study profiled bulk TCR beta-chain repertoires in matched peripheral blood, tumor and adjacent normal breast tissue taken from fewer than 20 patients with early-stage breast cancer. Before surgery, 5-10 mL of whole blood was collected in EDTA tubes and processed within 2 hours. Peripheral blood mononuclear cells were isolated by Ficoll-Paque centrifugation in SepMate-50 tubes. PBMCs were cryopreserved in around 90% FBS with roughly 10% DMSO in aliquots of roughly 1.9 to 4.5 million cells and stored in liquid nitrogen. Genomic DNA was extracted with the Qiagen AllPrep DNA/RNA Mini kit.

On this clone itself: Its binding antigen is unknown. No much larger clone is present one base from it, and per-base qualities are unavailable.

Beyond this particular receptor, the publication reports: Sequencing bulk genomic DNA from unsorted cells could not capture chain pairing or functional markers like CD4, CD8 and FOXP3. The small cohort size prevented analysis by tumor subtype. About 2.5-fold higher T cell density and higher clonality were observed in tumors than in adjacent normal breast tissue. Enriched TCRB sequences shared across patients were mostly commonly generated sequences, unlikely to play an important role in the tumor microenvironment. Repertoires from blood and normal breast were more alike than repertoires from blood and tumor, and in about 90% of the 16 patients, comparing each tissue with blood separated tumor from normal.

Rearrangement joined TRBV19 to TRBJ1-5; the D gene is possibly TRBD1, with 5 bases matching. The sample was blood. This sequence originates from a person in their 70s with breast cancer. The CDR3 in this case is CASSIQVWMGGSNQPQHF. The DNA sequence is TGTGCCAGTAGTATACAAGTCTGGATGGGGGGAAGCAATCAGCCCCAGCATTTT.